The next 10 T cell receptor beta chains were all read from a single sample in a study of blood T cell repertoires in COVID-19. TCRdb keeps only in-frame clones here, not all; method: immunoSEQ multiplex PCR. The table records about 200,000 clones, just under 85% of them present only once. The specimen was peripheral blood. The receptors stem from a man aged 55 to 70 with COVID-19, enrolled during active disease.

The chain employs TRBV24-1 and TRBJ2-5, with 10 bases fitting TRBD2. The CDR3 totals 16 residues. V shed 3 bases and J 4 bases; nucleotides not matched to a gene: 7. Germline CDR1 reads KGHDR; CDR2 reads SFDVKD. CDR3 protein: CATSDPAGLARETQYF. The CDR3 DNA follows: TGTGCCACCAGTGATCCAGCGGGACTAGCGAGAGAGACCCAGTACTTC.

This sequence joins TRBV14 and TRBJ1-1; D uncertain. The CDR3 is 14 residues long. Germline CDR1 and CDR2: SGHDN and FVKESK. Between the trimmed V and J ends, which lost 1 base and 1 base, there was a span of 7 bases. The DNA of the CDR3 is TGTGCCAGCAGCCAAGTGAACAGGAACACTGAAGCTTTCTTT. Translated, it gives CASSQVNRNTEAFF.

The V and J genes are TRBV4-1 and TRBJ1-5; maybe TRBD1 (5 bases). The germline V gene encodes CDR1 MGHRA and CDR2 YSYEKL. The CDR3 spans 16 residues. Trimming removed 1 base from V and 6 bases from J, with 16 bases in between. CDR3 residues: CASSQGWGERGQPQHF. The CDR3 DNA reads as TGCGCCAGCAGCCAAGGGTGGGGCGAGCGGGGTCAGCCCCAGCATTTT.

V is TRBV19 and J is TRBJ2-1; D is perhaps TRBD2 (5 bases). V was shortened by 9 bases and J by 0 bases, with 6 bases between the two germline ends. The CDR3 has 12 amino acids. Germline lookup yields CDR1 LNHDA and CDR2 SQIVND (reference sequence). The CDR3 DNA sequence: TGTGCCAGCGGGGTCTCCTACAATGAGCAGTTCTTC. Amino acid sequence: CASGVSYNEQFF. Combining the CDR3 with reference TRBV19 and TRBJ2-1 gives the whole variable domain DGGITQSPKYLFRKEGQNVTLSCEQNLNHDAMYWYRQDPGQGLRLIYYSQIVNDFQKGDIAEGYSVSREKKESFPLTVTSAQKNPTAFYLCASGVSYNEQFFGPGTRLTVL.

The chain recombines TRBV27 with TRBJ1-1; D might be TRBD1 (5 bases). Germline loops: CDR1 MNHEY, CDR2 SMNVEV (reference sequence). CDR3 length: 13 residues. The germline V and J ends were trimmed by 3 bases and 5 bases, with 10 bases remaining between them. The CDR3 sequence is CASSLGGSTEAFF. The DNA of the CDR3 is TGTGCCAGCAGTTTGGGGGGAAGTACTGAAGCTTTCTTT.

Comments on this clone: The sample carries other DNA sequences with the same CDR3. The gene calls are TRBV18 and TRBJ2-5; D is perhaps TRBD2 (6 bases). Germline CDR1 reads KGHSH; CDR2 reads LQKENI. CDR3 length: 13 amino acids. Trimming cost V 3 bases and J 1 base, with 6 bases left between them. For the CDR3, the DNA is TGTGCCAGCTCACCGGGGGGCCAAGAGACCCAGTACTTC. Translating gives CASSPGGQETQYF.

The chain has TRBV11-2 and TRBJ2-7, with D maybe TRBD1 (6 bases). Trimming shortened V by 5 bases and J by 6 bases, and 14 bases separated the two germline ends. Germline V CDR1 and CDR2: SGHAT, FQNNGV. This CDR3 spans 13 amino acids. CDR3 bases: TGTGCCAGCAGCCGGACGGTGGGGGCCGAGCAGTACTTC. Its translation: CASSRTVGAEQYF.

This clone came up once. This sequence joins TRBV6-5 and TRBJ1-5, with D possibly matching TRBD1 (5 bases). The length of the CDR3 is 14 residues. The germline gives CDR1 MNHEY, CDR2 SVGAGI. V lost 2 bases to trimming and J lost 7 bases, with 12 bases between them. Here the CDR3 DNA reads TGTGCCAGCAGTTACGGGGCGGGAGCGCAGCCCCAGCATTTT. This codes for CASSYGAGAQPQHF.

The chain links TRBV5-1 to TRBJ2-2; 7 nucleotides match TRBD1. CDR3 size: 18 residues. Germline-derived CDR1 and CDR2 are SGHRS and YFSETQ. The V gene end was trimmed by 0 bases and the J gene end by 1 base; junction bases not matched to a gene: 9. The CDR3 reads CASSLGPGQPKNTGELFF. The CDR3 DNA is TGCGCCAGCAGCTTGGGTCCGGGACAGCCTAAGAACACCGGGGAGCTGTTTTTT.

This chain links TRBV5-1 with TRBJ2-7; D might be TRBD1 (6 bases). The CDR3 has 14 amino acids. Germline V gene sequence: CDR1 SGHRS, CDR2 YFSETQ. V was pared by 5 bases and J by 0 bases, with 12 bases between. DNA for the CDR3: TGCGCCAGCAGTCTTGCAGGGGTCTCCTACGAGCAGTACTTC. As protein: CASSLAGVSYEQYF.